What follows are 15 T cell receptor beta chains derived from one specimen sequenced in a study of shared clonotypes between healthy human individuals. Libraries were prepared by immunoSEQ multiplex PCR; TCRdb keeps only in-frame clonotypes and omits some of them. The repertoire consists of roughly 640,000 clones, with approximately 79% occurring once and the leading ten covering over 1.5%. The specimen sequenced was memory CD4+ T cells sorted from blood. Subset described: CD45RA-negative fraction. Receptor source: a woman between 25 and 40 years old in good health.

The chain recombines TRBV28 with TRBJ2-7; 9 bases line up with TRBD2. V shed 2 bases and J 2 bases; nucleotides not matched to a gene: 16. This CDR3 spans 19 amino acids. The V gene's germline CDR1 is MDHEN and CDR2 SYDVKM. The CDR3, as DNA: TGTGCCAGCAGTTTAGAGGGTGCGGGAGGGCTGATCTTAACCTACGAGCAGTACTTC. Encoded protein: CASSLEGAGGLILTYEQYF.

The chain combines TRBV6-1 with TRBJ2-5; TRBD2 agrees at 8 bases. This CDR3 region has 15 residues. Germline trimming cut 2 bases from V and 5 bases from J; bases unmatched to any gene: 7. Germline assignment: CDR1 MNHNS and CDR2 SASEGT. The CDR3, as DNA: TGTGCCAGCAGTGAATACGGGAGGGCCGGGGAGACCCAGTACTTC. Protein: CASSEYGRAGETQYF.

In its sample, this clone was seen many times. The chain employs TRBV6-5 and TRBJ1-5, with 9 bases identical to TRBD1. J gave up 6 bases and V 6 bases, and 6 bases lay outside the gene matches. The CDR3 is 14 residues long. The germline CDR1 and CDR2 sequences are MNHEY and SVGAGI. The chain's CDR3 is CASRGTGSTQPQHF. The DNA of the CDR3 is TGTGCCAGCAGAGGGACAGGGTCCACTCAGCCCCAGCATTTT.

About this clone itself: The sample contains more than one DNA sequence encoding this CDR3. V and J are TRBV18 and TRBJ2-3; D possibly corresponds to TRBD2 (5 bases). This CDR3 has 15 residues. Per germline, CDR1 KGHSH and CDR2 LQKENI. V lost 2 bases to trimming and J lost 1 base, with 10 bases between them. CDR3 bases: TGTGCCAGCTCACCAAGTCTAGCCGGCACAGATACGCAGTATTTT. Protein product: CASSPSLAGTDTQYF.

The V call is TRBV7-2, the J call TRBJ2-3; the D gene could be TRBD1 or TRBD2 (5 bases each). V lost 4 bases and J lost 8, with 13 bases in between. CDR3 length: 13 amino acids. CDR1 SGHTA and CDR2 FQGNSA come from the germline V gene. The CDR3 protein is CASSSGPPGTQYF. The CDR3 bases are TGTGCCAGCAGCTCGGGACCCCCCGGTACGCAGTATTTT.

The V and J genes are TRBV7-6 and TRBJ1-4, with D perhaps matching TRBD1 (5 bases). This CDR3 spans 14 amino acids. Germline CDR1 reads SGHVS; CDR2 reads FNYEAQ. Trimming took 0 bases from V and 6 from J, leaving 8 bases between them. Here the CDR3 reads CASSLAGGYEKLFF. Written as DNA, the CDR3 is TGTGCCAGCAGCTTAGCTGGGGGGTATGAAAAACTGTTTTTT.

This clone was detected only once. The chain employs TRBV5-1 and TRBJ2-7; 11 nucleotides agree with TRBD2. CDR1 and CDR2 from the germline V gene are SGHRS and YFSETQ. This CDR3 contains 15 residues. After removal of 0 bases from V and 3 bases from J, the junction contained 2 bases not matched to a gene. The CDR3 coding sequence is TGCGCCAGCAGCTTGGTAGCGGGAGGGGACTACGAGCAGTACTTC. Its protein product is CASSLVAGGDYEQYF.

This clone was seen more than once but under ten times. V and J are TRBV19 and TRBJ1-5; D not resolved. Per germline, CDR1 LNHDA and CDR2 SQIVND (reference sequence). This CDR3 has 13 residues. V was trimmed by 4 bases and J by 6 bases, leaving 10 bases between them. The CDR3 coding sequence is TGTGCCAGTAGTAAGGGCCTCGGTCAGCCCCAGCATTTT. It specifies CASSKGLGQPQHF.

The chain has TRBV6-1 and TRBJ1-1, with D unclear. There are 13 residues in the CDR3. Between the trimmed V and J ends, which lost 2 bases and 1 base, there was a span of 5 bases. CDR1 and CDR2 from the germline V gene are MNHNS and SASEGT. The DNA for the CDR3 is TGTGCCAGCAGTGAATACTGGAACACTGAAGCTTTCTTT. Encoded protein: CASSEYWNTEAFF.

This chain links TRBV10-3 with TRBJ2-3; 11 bases are shared with TRBD1. J gave up 8 bases and V 3 bases, and 10 bases lay outside the gene matches. CDR3 length: 16 residues. CDR1 is ENHRY and CDR2 is SYGVKD in the germline V gene. The CDR3 nucleotides read TGTGCCATCAGTGAACCGGACAGGGGGCTTCGGGGTACGCAGTATTTT. Translation: CAISEPDRGLRGTQYF.

This clone was seen only a few times. The rearrangement uses TRBV6-1 and TRBJ2-6; D gene uncertain. V shed 2 bases and J shed 0 bases, with 17 bases lying between them. The CDR3 covers 19 residues. Looked up from germline, CDR1 is MNHNS and CDR2 is SASEGT. The CDR3 DNA reads as TGTGCCAGCAGTGAACAAGTTTTCGGCCCCAGCTCTGGGGCCAACGTCCTGACTTTC. It is translated as CASSEQVFGPSSGANVLTF.

In its sample, this clone was seen a few times. The rearrangement uses TRBV5-1 and TRBJ1-4; no firm D call. V was shortened by 4 bases and J by 3 bases, with 10 bases between the two germline ends. From germline, CDR1 is SGHRS and CDR2 YFSETQ. The CDR3 contains 14 residues. The CDR3 DNA follows: TGCGCCAGCAGCCCCAGCGATCCTAATGAAAAACTGTTTTTT. This gives the protein CASSPSDPNEKLFF.

This clone was found a few times. This chain uses TRBV6-5 with TRBJ2-3; tentatively, D is TRBD2 (6 bases). In germline, CDR1 is MNHEY, CDR2 SVGAGI. The CDR3 loop spans 12 amino acids. With 8 bases removed from V and 10 bases from J, the gap between germline ends came to 16 bases. The chain's CDR3 is CASGRGGEAQYF. The CDR3, as DNA: TGTGCCAGCGGTCGGGGTGGGGAGGCGCAGTATTTT.

A remark on this clone: Other DNA sequences in the same sample also yield this CDR3. The J gene is TRBJ2-7, the V gene TRBV2; TRBD2 matches 10 bases. V shed 7 bases and J 3 bases; nucleotides not matched to a gene: 3. The germline V gene has CDR1 SNHLY and CDR2 FYNNEI. The CDR3 has 13 residues. CDR3 residues: CASKASGSYEQYF. CDR3 nucleotides: TGTGCCAGCAAGGCTAGCGGGAGCTACGAGCAGTACTTC.

This clone has just a few counts. The V gene is TRBV7-9, the J gene TRBJ2-1, with 8 positions matching TRBD2. The CDR3 is 18 amino acids. V was clipped by 5 bases and J by 2 bases; unmatched bases: 14. Germline values: CDR1 SEHNR, CDR2 FQNEAQ (reference sequence). CDR3 coding DNA: TGTGCCAGCAGCCAGCCGGTTCTAGCGGGCGCTCCCTACAATGAGCAGTTCTTC. Its protein product is CASSQPVLAGAPYNEQFF.